Listed below are T cell receptor beta chains from one sample, sequenced in a study of T cells in Graves' hyperthyroidism and ophthalmopathy. TCRdb independently ran MiXCR on the multiplex PCR reads; one entry per CDR3 protein. The repertoire holds about 500,000 distinct CDR3 sequences, with roughly 15% as singletons. Sequences were obtained from blood. The origin of the receptors is a woman aged 25 to 39 with Graves' ophthalmopathy. CDR3s include the opening cysteine and the closing phenylalanine or tryptophan.

TRBJ1-1,TRBV9,13,CASSVATNTEAFF
TRBJ2-7,TRBV7-2,15,CASSLRSGGPHEQYF
TRBJ2-7,TRBV6-1,13,CASSRGGGYEQYF
TRBJ1-2,TRBV12-3/TRBV12-4,15,CASSLRQGSLGGYTF
TRBJ2-5,TRBV30,13,CAYLAGVEETQYF
TRBJ2-3,TRBV11-2,15,CASSPYRQDTDTQYF
TRBJ1-5,TRBV12-3/TRBV12-4,14,CASSFMGSNQPQHF
TRBJ1-4,TRBV5-1,14,CASSVGVTNEKLFF
TRBJ1-5,TRBV12-3/TRBV12-4,15,CASTLGQFSNQPQHF
TRBJ2-5,TRBV28,13,CASSGGGMETQYF
TRBJ1-6,TRBV2,15,CASGPKDGSNSPLHF
TRBJ2-5,TRBV7-2,13,CASSQGEGVTQYF
TRBJ2-7,TRBV7-6,15,CASSLGGLESYEQYF
TRBJ1-2,TRBV20-1,14,CSAFSDSTNYGYTF
TRBJ2-2,TRBV6-2/TRBV6-3,14,CASSSGLTTGELFF
TRBJ2-3,TRBV12-3/TRBV12-4,13,CASNRQSTDTQYF
TRBJ2-1,TRBV11-3,17,CASSRFDGRAGDNEQFF
TRBJ2-7,TRBV28,14,CASSHPDTIYEQYF
TRBJ2-7,TRBV7-9,16,CASSLDLWRGYNEQYF
TRBJ1-6,TRBV20-1,17,CSAKFAGASSYNSPLHF
TRBJ1-1,TRBV6-1,15,CASTGTVGEGTEAFF
TRBJ2-6,TRBV4-2,19,CASSQGIWSENSGANVLTF
TRBJ2-1,TRBV19,12,CASSIQGNEQFF
TRBJ2-3,TRBV7-9,16,CASSLWEQGSTDTQYF
TRBJ2-2,TRBV7-6,15,CASSLGQGWNGELFF
TRBJ2-3,TRBV5-1,14,CASRPGASTDTQYF
TRBJ2-7,TRBV20-1,13,CSASRGGFYEQYF
TRBJ2-7,TRBV19,13,CASSVGQGWEQYF
TRBJ2-3,TRBV29-1,14,CSVEEAGSTDTQYF
TRBJ2-7,TRBV27,15,CASSLQGVEHYEQYF
TRBJ2-1,TRBV7-3,17,CASSPTGTSPSYNEQFF
TRBJ1-3,TRBV18,15,CASSTVQTSGNTIYF
TRBJ2-3,TRBV19,13,CASSMLAADTQYF
TRBJ2-5,TRBV14,15,CASSRLASGKKTQYF
TRBJ1-1,TRBV28,15,CASSLFVGRITEAFF
TRBJ2-7,TRBV6-1,14,CASSESNRKDEQYF
TRBJ2-7,TRBV9,12,CASSGSYYEQYF
TRBJ2-2,TRBV11-1,15,CASSLVDQRAGELFF
TRBJ1-4,TRBV11-2,14,CASSPDRTNEKLFF
TRBJ2-2,TRBV30,16,CAWKLPGLADTGELFF
TRBJ1-6,TRBV28,15,CASVARGDNNSPLHF
TRBJ2-5,TRBV18,13,CASSRTTQETQYF
TRBJ2-1,TRBV6-2/TRBV6-3,14,CASSYSLEYNEQFF
TRBJ1-2,TRBV7-9,14,CASSRGTGDYGYTF
TRBJ2-1,TRBV2,12,CASNTRNNEQFF
TRBJ2-7,TRBV11-2,15,CASSLGSAGVYEQYF
TRBJ2-3,TRBV7-3,16,CASSLTGPTWTDTQYF
TRBJ2-3,TRBV7-8,17,CASSSGTSGIRADTQYF
TRBJ2-2,TRBV4-1,16,CASSTGTGFATGELFF
TRBJ2-2,TRBV6-1,13,CASSKHSTGELFF
TRBJ2-3,TRBV4-2,15,CASSQDVQQADTQYF
TRBJ2-1,TRBV7-9,16,CASSPRLAGLDNEQFF
TRBJ2-7,TRBV5-1,14,CASGLGTGAYEQYF
TRBJ2-7,TRBV5-6,16,CASSSPRTSISYEQYF
TRBJ2-1,TRBV6-1,19,CASSALVGQGQGTPRSLFF
TRBJ2-3,TRBV12-3/TRBV12-4,15,CASSLRIGLTDTQYF
TRBJ1-5,TRBV11-3,14,CASSIEGYNQPQHF